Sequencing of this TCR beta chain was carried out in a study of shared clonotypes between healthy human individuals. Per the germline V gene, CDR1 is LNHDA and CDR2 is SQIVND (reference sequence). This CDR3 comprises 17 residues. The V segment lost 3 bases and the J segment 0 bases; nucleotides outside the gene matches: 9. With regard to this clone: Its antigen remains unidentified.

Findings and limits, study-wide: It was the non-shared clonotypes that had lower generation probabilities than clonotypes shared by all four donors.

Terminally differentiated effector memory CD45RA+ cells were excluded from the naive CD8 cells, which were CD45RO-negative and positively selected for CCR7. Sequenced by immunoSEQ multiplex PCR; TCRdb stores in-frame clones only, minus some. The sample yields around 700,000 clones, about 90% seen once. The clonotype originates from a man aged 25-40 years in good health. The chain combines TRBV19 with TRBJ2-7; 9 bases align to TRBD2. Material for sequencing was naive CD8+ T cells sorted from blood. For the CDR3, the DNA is TGTGCCAGTAGTATGAGGCTAGCGGGACTCCTCTCCTACGAGCAGTACTTC. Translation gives CASSMRLAGLLSYEQYF.